These T cell receptor beta chains were read from a single sample in a study of cytomegalovirus exposure and HLA in healthy donors. The method was immunoSEQ multiplex PCR; TCRdb's version includes in-frame clones alone and lacks a portion of them. The table lists under 200,000 clones, 75% to 90% of them singletons. The sample consisted of PBMCs. These receptors originate from a woman aged 18-29 years in good health and CMV-seronegative. CDR3s leave out the opening cysteine and the closing phenylalanine or tryptophan. A clone size is listed for some rows: how often the clone was seen (once, few, many), or a class if it is expanded.

size	J	V	CDR3
NA	TRBJ2-7	TRBV9	ASSYGTGSYEQY
NA	TRBJ2-7	TRBV5-1	ASSPSGGTLSYEQY
once	TRBJ1-1	TRBV9	ASSVVDRANTEAF
NA	TRBJ1-5	TRBV4-3	ASSSEEYSNQPQH
once	TRBJ1-4	TRBV5-4	ASSPVISPGTNEKLF
NA	TRBJ2-7	TRBV2	ASKRQDSYEQY
NA	TRBJ1-2	TRBV9	ASSVDGTGDHYGYT
NA	TRBJ2-5	TRBV2	ASTRVQSQETQY
NA	TRBJ2-7	TRBV28	ASTTGGGAYEQY
few	TRBJ1-6	TRBV5-1	ASSRGDSSYNSPLH
NA	TRBJ1-1	TRBV2	ASSDPDTEAF
NA	TRBJ1-2	TRBV9	ASSVSRPFYGYT
NA	TRBJ2-5	TRBV11-2	ASSKRSEGETQY
NA	TRBJ2-6	TRBV10-1	ASSDAGTGANVLT
NA	TRBJ2-3	TRBV11-2	ASSTSGGVSTDTQY
NA	TRBJ1-5	TRBV2	ASSQDMTNQPQH
NA	TRBJ1-4	TRBV7-6	ASSPGSNEKLF
NA	TRBJ1-4	TRBV28	ASSSTGGNEKLF
NA	TRBJ1-5	TRBV19	ASSYGQGKGAYSNQPQH
NA	TRBJ2-7	TRBV7-3	ASSLTTGGNSYEQY
NA	TRBJ2-3	TRBV28	ASSFGRETDTQY
NA	TRBJ2-7	TRBV27	ASSLYSDRHGEY
NA	TRBJ1-2	TRBV12-2	ASRFLSSTGDTGYT
NA	TRBJ2-5	TRBV6-5	ASSHPRTGSETQY
NA	TRBJ2-3	TRBV6-1	ASRVQRGSTDTQY
NA	TRBJ2-1	TRBV28	ASSLAQQGSEQF
NA	TRBJ1-4	TRBV5-1	ASSLSGPPNEKLF
NA	TRBJ1-5	TRBV6-1	ASGRTGLEQPQH
few	TRBJ2-5	TRBV7-3	ASSLGSGGHQETQY
NA	TRBJ1-4	TRBV6-6	ASSYPGQGNEKLF
NA	TRBJ1-5	TRBV18	ASSPGRQGANQPQH
NA	TRBJ1-1	TRBV19	ASYNRRNTEAF
NA	TRBJ2-1	TRBV7-9	ASSSNHRDSSNEQF
NA	TRBJ1-4	TRBV5-1	ASSWDRDEKLF
NA	TRBJ2-3	TRBV19	ASSIQSSSGTGVDTQY
NA	TRBJ2-3	TRBV29-1	SVAGGGYPDTQY
NA	TRBJ1-1	TRBV6-1	ATAGAGARTEAF
NA	TRBJ2-1	TRBV2	ASTEGGSYNEQF
NA	TRBJ2-5	TRBV6-6	ASSYGATTGETQY
few	TRBJ2-1	TRBV5-1	ASSIGTSGRIPAYNEQF
NA	TRBJ1-2	TRBV7-2	ASSRTGSKGYT
NA	TRBJ1-2	TRBV5-1	ASSPGQGPNYGYT
NA	TRBJ2-1	TRBV2	ASSRTSGGPNNEQF
NA	TRBJ2-3	TRBV7-2	ASSLAGGSTDTQY
once	TRBJ2-7	TRBV13	ASSGDRGLYEQY
NA	TRBJ1-2	TRBV28	AGSTGPYGYT
NA	TRBJ1-3	TRBV5-1	ASSFDGNSGNTIY
NA	TRBJ2-7	TRBV4-1	ASSQPGRDREYEQY